This is a list of T cell receptor beta chains from one sample in a study of early T cells in non-severe SARS-CoV-2 infection. TCRdb processed the 5' RACE reads anew with MiXCR; each CDR3 protein has one entry. The data contain some 45,000 distinct CDR3 sequences, roughly 6.2% of them singletons. Sequencing used whole blood, obtained at baseline. Receptors originate from an adult who was a healthcare worker with PCR-confirmed SARS-CoV-2 infection or an uninfected control (not recorded which). The CDR3 runs from the conserved cysteine through the conserved F or W. The order of the fields is D gene, V gene, clone size, J gene, CDR3 protein, CDR3 DNA. A D gene is named only where the DNA matches it firmly. Size is omitted from some rows. Given values are once, few, many or a class for expanded clones.

d_gene: TRBD1
v_gene: TRBV19
abundance: many
j_gene: TRBJ1-2
CDR3aa: CASSTTGQGDGYTF
CDR3nt: TGTGCCAGTAGTACAACCGGACAGGGGGATGGCTACACCTTC

d_gene: -
v_gene: TRBV2
abundance: few
j_gene: TRBJ1-6
CDR3aa: CASREDSYNSPLHF
CDR3nt: TGTGCCAGCAGAGAGGACAGTTATAATTCACCCCTCCACTTT

d_gene: TRBD2
v_gene: TRBV9
abundance: many
j_gene: TRBJ2-3
CDR3aa: CASNYGTSAITDTQYF
CDR3nt: TGTGCCAGCAACTACGGGACTAGTGCGATCACAGATACGCAGTATTTT

d_gene: TRBD1
v_gene: TRBV29-1
abundance: medium-sized
j_gene: TRBJ2-1
CDR3aa: CSVELPGQVFDEQFF
CDR3nt: TGCAGCGTTGAACTCCCTGGACAGGTTTTCGATGAGCAGTTCTTC

d_gene: -
v_gene: TRBV12-3/TRBV12-4
abundance: few
j_gene: TRBJ2-1
CDR3aa: CASSWGVSYNEQFF
CDR3nt: TGTGCCAGCAGTTGGGGAGTCTCCTACAATGAGCAGTTCTTC

d_gene: TRBD1
v_gene: TRBV11-2
abundance: many
j_gene: TRBJ2-1
CDR3aa: CASSLGGTGWIGEQFF
CDR3nt: TGTGCCAGCAGCTTAGGTGGGACAGGGTGGATTGGTGAGCAGTTCTTC

d_gene: TRBD2
v_gene: TRBV13
abundance: many
j_gene: TRBJ2-3
CDR3aa: CASSLLGLAGTDTQYF
CDR3nt: TGTGCCAGCAGCTTATTAGGACTAGCGGGGACAGATACGCAGTATTTT

d_gene: TRBD1
v_gene: TRBV6-5
abundance: many
j_gene: TRBJ1-1
CDR3aa: CASSPPGGLNTEAFF
CDR3nt: TGTGCCAGCAGTCCGCCAGGGGGACTGAACACTGAAGCTTTCTTT

d_gene: -
v_gene: TRBV19
abundance: few
j_gene: TRBJ1-5
CDR3aa: CASTLQGNQPQHF
CDR3nt: TGTGCCAGTACCTTACAGGGAAATCAGCCCCAGCATTTT

d_gene: TRBD1
v_gene: TRBV30
abundance: few
j_gene: TRBJ2-7
CDR3aa: CAWSGGSSDRPPPYEQYF
CDR3nt: TGTGCCTGGAGTGGGGGATCCTCGGACAGGCCCCCCCCCTACGAGCAGTACTTC

d_gene: -
v_gene: TRBV7-9
abundance: medium-sized
j_gene: TRBJ2-7
CDR3aa: CASSLLGESHSADEQYF
CDR3nt: TGTGCCAGCAGCCTCCTAGGGGAGTCCCATAGTGCGGACGAGCAGTACTTC

d_gene: TRBD2
v_gene: TRBV12-3/TRBV12-4
abundance: many
j_gene: TRBJ2-1
CDR3aa: CASSASGGINEQFF
CDR3nt: TGTGCCAGCAGTGCTAGCGGGGGGATCAATGAGCAGTTCTTC

d_gene: -
v_gene: TRBV11-2
abundance: -
j_gene: TRBJ2-5
CDR3aa: CASSLRTEETQYF
CDR3nt: TGTGCCAGCAGCCTGAGGACAGAAGAGACCCAGTACTTC

d_gene: TRBD2
v_gene: TRBV6-4
abundance: few
j_gene: TRBJ2-3
CDR3aa: CASSTSGGPTDTQYF
CDR3nt: TGTGCCAGCAGTACTAGCGGGGGCCCCACAGATACGCAGTATTTT

d_gene: TRBD1
v_gene: TRBV11-2
abundance: many
j_gene: TRBJ2-5
CDR3aa: CASSLGTGGLSETQYF
CDR3nt: TGTGCCAGCAGCTTAGGGACAGGGGGCCTTTCGGAGACCCAGTACTTC

d_gene: -
v_gene: TRBV12-5
abundance: -
j_gene: TRBJ1-3
CDR3aa: CASDEGFPGNTIYF
CDR3nt: TGTGCTAGTGACGAGGGGTTCCCTGGAAACACCATATATTTT

d_gene: -
v_gene: TRBV19
abundance: few
j_gene: TRBJ2-2
CDR3aa: CASSKGGGANTGELFF
CDR3nt: TGTGCCAGTAGTAAGGGCGGGGGCGCGAACACCGGGGAGCTGTTTTTT

d_gene: TRBD2
v_gene: TRBV7-2
abundance: few
j_gene: TRBJ2-5
CDR3aa: CASSLAVAGLQETQYF
CDR3nt: TGTGCCAGCAGCTTAGCAGTAGCGGGGTTACAAGAGACCCAGTACTTC

d_gene: -
v_gene: TRBV18
abundance: -
j_gene: TRBJ2-2
CDR3aa: CASSPSDSLRNTGELFF
CDR3nt: TGTGCCAGCTCACCGTCGGACTCCCTCAGGAACACCGGGGAGCTGTTTTTT

d_gene: -
v_gene: TRBV12-3/TRBV12-4
abundance: few
j_gene: TRBJ2-3
CDR3aa: CASTLPGRYTQYF
CDR3nt: TGTGCCAGCACCCTACCGGGACGTTATACGCAGTATTTT

d_gene: -
v_gene: TRBV12-3/TRBV12-4
abundance: -
j_gene: TRBJ1-5
CDR3aa: CASSLTGGPGQPQHF
CDR3nt: TGTGCCAGCAGTTTAACGGGGGGTCCCGGTCAGCCCCAGCATTTT

d_gene: -
v_gene: TRBV14
abundance: many
j_gene: TRBJ2-3
CDR3aa: CASSQDINTDTQYF
CDR3nt: TGTGCCAGCAGCCAAGATATCAACACAGATACGCAGTATTTT

d_gene: -
v_gene: TRBV20-1
abundance: -
j_gene: TRBJ2-5
CDR3aa: CSAGAWGTQYF
CDR3nt: TGCAGTGCTGGGGCCTGGGGGACCCAGTACTTC

d_gene: -
v_gene: TRBV6-1
abundance: few
j_gene: TRBJ1-5
CDR3aa: CASSEPRENQPQHF
CDR3nt: TGTGCCAGCAGTGAACCAAGGGAGAATCAGCCCCAGCATTTT